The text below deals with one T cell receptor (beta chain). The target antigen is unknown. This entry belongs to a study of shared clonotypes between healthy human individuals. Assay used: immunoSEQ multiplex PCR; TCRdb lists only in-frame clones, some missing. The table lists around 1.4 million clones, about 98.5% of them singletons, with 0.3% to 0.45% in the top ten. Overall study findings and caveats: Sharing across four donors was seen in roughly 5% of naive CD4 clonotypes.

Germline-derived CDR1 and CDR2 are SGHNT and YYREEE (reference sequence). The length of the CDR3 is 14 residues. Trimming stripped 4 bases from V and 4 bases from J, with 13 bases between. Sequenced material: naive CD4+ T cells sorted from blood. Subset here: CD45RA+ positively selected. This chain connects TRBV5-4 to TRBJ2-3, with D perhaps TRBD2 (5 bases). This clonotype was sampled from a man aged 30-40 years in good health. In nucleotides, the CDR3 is TGTGCCAGCAGCCGGGAACGTTACGCAGATACGCAGTATTTT. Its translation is CASSRERYADTQYF.